What follows is one T cell receptor beta chain and its context. J lost 6 bases, V lost 7 bases, and 14 bases had no gene match. The CDR3 covers 15 residues. Germline V gene lookup returns CDR1 MNHEY and CDR2 SVGAGI. As originally analysed: From reference gene primer amplification, estimates of nucleated cell counts were derived. Assay: immunoSEQ multiplex PCR; the TCRdb copy retains only in-frame clones and omits some. V, J and clone size derive from that table, while D and trimming were established from the DNA sequence. The repertoire holds around 240,000 clones, with just under 85% as singletons. The record originates from a study of blood T cell repertoires in COVID-19. Study-level background: COVID-19 samples from acute and convalescent phases originated in the United States, Italy and Spain. Sample material is recorded as cDNA or gDNA derived from T cells, B-cell-depleted T cells, or PBMCs.

This sequence joins TRBV6-5 and TRBJ2-7; 8 bases match TRBD1. The sequenced material came from peripheral blood. The receptor comes from a woman older than 75 with acute or convalescent COVID-19. CDR3 residues: CASIPQGAPGGEQYF. CDR3 sequence (DNA): TGTGCCAGCATCCCCCAGGGGGCTCCCGGGGGCGAGCAGTACTTC.